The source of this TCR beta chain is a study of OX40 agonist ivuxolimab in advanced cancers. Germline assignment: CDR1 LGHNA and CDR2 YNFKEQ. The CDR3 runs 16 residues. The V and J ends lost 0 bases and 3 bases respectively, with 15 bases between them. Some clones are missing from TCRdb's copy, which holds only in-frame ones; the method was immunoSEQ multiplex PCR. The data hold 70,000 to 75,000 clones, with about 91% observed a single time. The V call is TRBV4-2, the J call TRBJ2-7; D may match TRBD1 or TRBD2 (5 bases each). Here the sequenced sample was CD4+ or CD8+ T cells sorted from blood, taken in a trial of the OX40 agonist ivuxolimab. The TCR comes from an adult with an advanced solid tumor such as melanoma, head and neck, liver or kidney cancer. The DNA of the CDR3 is TGTGCCAGCAGCCAAGATCTGGCCGGGGCAATCTACGAGCAGTACTTC. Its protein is CASSQDLAGAIYEQYF.